This TCR beta chain was recovered during a study of regulatory T cells in long-lasting Graves disease. Described time point: persistent/refractory GD, antithyroid drugs over 5 years with positive TRAb. Researchers made the TCR library from RNA that was extracted from PBMCs. This clonotype was counted a few times. Through Arm-PCR of CDR3 regions and iRepertoire HTBI primers, TCR beta libraries were built. TCRdb itself ran the multiplex PCR reads through MiXCR, one entry per CDR3 protein. The sample shows about 660,000 distinct CDR3 sequences, around 30% of them seen only once. Sample: peripheral blood mononuclear cells (PBMCs), taken when the disease was refractory, from a patient treated with antithyroid drugs. The sequence was collected from a female donor with Graves disease.

CDR3 sequence: CAISEGQRNTEAFF. CDR3 sequence (DNA): TGTGCCATCAGTGAAGGGCAGAGGAACACTGAAGCTTTCTTT. The chain uses TRBV10-3 and TRBJ1-1; D not certain. V lost 3 bases, J lost 1 base, and 9 bases lay in between. Germline CDR1 reads ENHRY; CDR2 reads SYGVKD. There are 14 residues in the CDR3.